This TCR beta chain appears in the sequencing data of a study of CD8 T cells in ankylosing spondylitis. Only a few counts were recorded for this clonotype. A single record per CDR3 protein comes from TCRdb applying MiXCR to the 5' RACE reads. This table has around 88,000 distinct CDR3 sequences, about 9.1% appearing once. Germline V gene lookup returns CDR1 MNHNS and CDR2 SASEGT. V shed 6 bases and J shed 0 bases, with 15 bases lying between them. The CDR3 contains 17 residues. This clonotype was sampled from a male donor with ankylosing spondylitis or in good health (not recorded which). The chain joins TRBV6-1 to TRBJ2-6; D is possibly TRBD1 (6 bases). The material sequenced was blood, either unsorted or a sorted T cell fraction (not recorded which). This chain's CDR3 is CASRHRDTVSGANVLTF. As DNA, the CDR3 is TGTGCCAGCAGGCACCGGGACACGGTCTCTGGGGCCAACGTCCTGACTTTC.